This is a list of T cell receptor beta chains from one sample in a study of T cell responses to AZD1222 COVID-19 vaccine. Assay: immunoSEQ multiplex PCR; the TCRdb copy retains only in-frame clones and omits some. The sample yields over 75,000 clones, 87% seen once. The sample here was peripheral blood, taken 28 days after the second AZD1222 dose. The source is an adult who received the AZD1222 COVID-19 vaccine. CDR3s include the opening cysteine and the closing phenylalanine or tryptophan. A D gene is named only where the DNA matches it firmly. A clone size is listed for some rows: how often the clone was seen (once, few, many), or a class if it is expanded.

CASRAGNSPLHF | TGTGCCAGCCGCGCGGGTAATTCACCCCTCCACTTT | TRBV9 | - | TRBJ1-6 | -
CASSAPGTGNGNTIYF | TGTGCCAGCAGTGCCCCCGGGACAGGGAATGGAAACACCATATATTTT | TRBV25-1 | - | TRBJ1-3 | TRBD1
CASSLVGGSYNEQFF | TGTGCCAGCAGCTTGGTTGGGGGGTCGTACAATGAGCAGTTCTTC | TRBV5-8 | - | TRBJ2-1 | -
CASSLNGGAIYEQYF | TGTGCCAGCAGCTTAAACGGGGGCGCTATCTACGAGCAGTACTTC | TRBV7-3 | - | TRBJ2-7 | -
CASSALGGGNTIYF | TGTGCCAGCAGTGCCCTTGGAGGGGGAAACACCATATATTTT | TRBV2 | - | TRBJ1-3 | -
CASSQDRAATNEKLFF | TGCGCCAGCAGCCAAGATAGGGCGGCAACTAATGAAAAACTGTTTTTT | TRBV4-3 | - | TRBJ1-4 | -
CASSFPAGVVGTEAFF | TGTGCCAGCAGCTTCCCGGCTGGGGTGGTCGGCACTGAAGCTTTCTTT | TRBV5-6 | few | TRBJ1-1 | -
CASSFRGSGTYEQYF | TGTGCCAGCAGCTTTCGTGGTAGCGGTACCTACGAGCAGTACTTC | TRBV5-4 | once | TRBJ2-7 | -
CASSLASGADTQYF | TGCGCCAGCAGCTTGGCTAGCGGGGCAGATACGCAGTATTTT | TRBV5-1 | - | TRBJ2-3 | TRBD2
CASSLVGLPGANVLTF | TGCGCCAGCAGCTTGGTGGGGCTCCCTGGGGCCAACGTCCTGACTTTC | TRBV5-1 | - | TRBJ2-6 | -
CASSWGHGDYGYTF | TGTGCCAGCAGCTGGGGACACGGGGACTATGGCTACACCTTC | TRBV7-9 | - | TRBJ1-2 | -
CASSQLQGDNQPQHF | TGCGCCAGCAGTCAATTACAGGGCGACAATCAGCCCCAGCATTTT | TRBV23-1 | few | TRBJ1-5 | -
CASSSDSYEQYF | TGCGCCAGCAGCTCCGACAGCTACGAGCAGTACTTC | TRBV5-1 | - | TRBJ2-7 | -
CASSQDAGVTGRELFF | TGCGCCAGCAGCCAAGATGCCGGAGTGACGGGGAGGGAGCTGTTTTTT | TRBV4-3 | - | TRBJ2-2 | -
CASGLPPPRPDQHF | TGTGCTAGTGGTTTGCCCCCGCCCAGGCCCGATCAGCATTTT | TRBV12-5 | - | TRBJ1-5 | -
CASRSGLAGGLIQETQYF | TGTGCAAGTCGCTCGGGACTAGCGGGGGGACTCATCCAAGAGACCCAGTACTTC | TRBV12-2 | - | TRBJ2-5 | -
CSVRRGIGTGELFF | TGCAGCGTTCGCAGGGGGATAGGTACCGGGGAGCTGTTTTTT | TRBV29-1 | - | TRBJ2-2 | TRBD1
CASSPGTAYTEAFF | TGCGCCAGCAGCCCCGGGACAGCGTACACTGAAGCTTTCTTT | TRBV4-3 | - | TRBJ1-1 | TRBD1